The sequence of this TCR beta chain was determined in a study of a mutant IDH1 vaccine in newly diagnosed glioma. The germline gives CDR1 GTSNPN, CDR2 SVGIG (reference sequence). Trimming removed 4 bases at V and 5 bases at J, with 15 bases between. CDR3 size: 15 residues. As for time point: week 35, safety follow-up. A 20-mer mutant IDH1 peptide at 300 ug was injected subcutaneously with topical imiquimod. Clones were sequenced by immunoSEQ multiplex PCR, and TCRdb holds only the in-frame ones, with some missing. The table includes about 26,000 clones, roughly 83% detected once. Comments on this clone: What it recognizes is unknown.

The receptor comes from a man aged 30 to 45 with glioma. Specimen: PBMCs, collected from a glioma patient whose treatment included an IDH1 peptide vaccine. The rearrangement uses TRBV30 and TRBJ1-6; D call uncertain. The CDR3 coding sequence is TGTGCCTGGACCGCTCTCCGGGGTGATAATTCACCCCTCCACTTT. This gives the protein CAWTALRGDNSPLHF.